The source of this T cell receptor (beta chain) is a study of identical twins. This clonotype was counted many times. Antigen specificity is unknown. Germline trimming cut 7 bases from V and 4 bases from J; bases unmatched to any gene: 8. From germline, CDR1 is SQVTM and CDR2 ANQGSEA. The CDR3 has 14 residues. After template switching added a universal primer site, the resulting cDNA carried unique molecular identifiers. TCRdb recomputed calls from the 5' RACE reads with MiXCR, one row per CDR3 protein. The table lists under 300,000 distinct CDR3 sequences, about 8.5% of them singletons. Study results and limitations: Insertion counts were lower in abundant cord blood beta clonotypes, a trend that memory repertoires did not show. Conclusions rested on cross-sectional statistics rather than following the same donors. Excess sharing by twins proved weaker in beta out-of-frame sequences.

These records were also assigned to another study, of yellow fever vaccine responses in identical twins.

The chain joins TRBV29-1 to TRBJ2-1; 9 bases fit TRBD2. The receptor's source is a woman under 30 in good health. Sequenced: CD8+ T cells sorted from blood. The CDR3 DNA follows: TGCAGCGCGATTAGACTAGCGGATTACAATGAGCAGTTCTTC. Protein sequence: CSAIRLADYNEQFF.